Shown below are 27 T cell receptor beta chains from a single sample sequenced in a study of blood T cell repertoires in COVID-19. Profiled with immunoSEQ multiplex PCR; TCRdb holds only in-frame clones, not every one. This sample yields roughly 200,000 clones, of which roughly four fifths are seen a single time; about 4.6% belongs to the top ten. Sequencing was done on a sample of PBMCs or T cells enriched from blood (not recorded which). These receptors came from a woman in her forties or fifties who had been exposed to COVID-19.

This chain links TRBV3-1 (or the pseudogene TRBV3-2) with TRBJ1-5, with D unresolved. The germline gives CDR1 LGHDT, CDR2 YNNKEL (reference sequence). CDR3 length: 13 residues. V was trimmed by 0 bases and J by 7 bases, leaving 7 bases between them. The DNA for the CDR3 is TGTGCCAGCAGCCAAGATGTGGGCCAGCCCCAGCATTTT. Protein: CASSQDVGQPQHF.

This chain connects TRBV5-1 to TRBJ2-3; 8 bases are shared with TRBD2. CDR1 and CDR2 from the germline V gene are SGHRS and YFSETQ. The junction had 9 bases not matched to a gene; V was cut back by 3 bases and J by 6 bases. The CDR3 is 15 residues long. The CDR3 DNA follows: TGCGCCAGCAGCTCCACCATAGCGGGGCCTGATACGCAGTATTTT. Its protein product is CASSSTIAGPDTQYF.

As to this clone: Other nucleotide sequences in the sample specify the same CDR3. The genes are TRBV5-1 and TRBJ1-6; no clear D gene. Trimming took 0 bases from V and 0 from J, leaving 7 bases between them. Germline lookup yields CDR1 SGHRS and CDR2 YFSETQ. The CDR3 contains 16 residues. CDR3 region: CASSLAGSSYNSPLHF. In DNA, the CDR3 is TGCGCCAGCAGCTTGGCGGGGAGCTCCTATAATTCACCCCTCCACTTT.

CDR3 nucleotides: TGTGCCAGCAGCCTTCTAGCGGGGTCTGAAGAGCAGTACTTC. It translates to CASSLLAGSEEQYF. The chain employs TRBV3-1 (or the pseudogene TRBV3-2) and TRBJ2-7, with 9 bases matching TRBD2. The CDR3 has 14 amino acids. Germline V lookup: CDR1 LGHDT, CDR2 YNNKEL (reference sequence). The V gene end was trimmed by 4 bases and the J gene end by 7 bases; junction bases not matched to a gene: 8.

The rearrangement links TRBV2 to TRBJ1-6; D may be TRBD1 (5 bases). The CDR3 length is 15 residues. The V end was cut by 7 bases, the J end by 7 bases, with 17 bases between. Germline assignment: CDR1 SNHLY and CDR2 FYNNEI. For the CDR3, the DNA is TGTGCCAGCAATATGGGCAGGGCCGGGAATTCACCCCTCCACTTT. This translates into CASNMGRAGNSPLHF.

The chain joins TRBV29-1 to TRBJ2-7; D possibly corresponds to TRBD2 (6 bases). Germline V gene sequence: CDR1 SQVTM, CDR2 ANQGSEA. The CDR3 sequence is 13 residues long. V lost 4 bases and J 3 bases, leaving 13 bases between the germline ends. CDR3 nucleotide sequence: TGCAGCGTTGTAGGAGGGAGCGGCTACGAGCAGTACTTC. Its protein is CSVVGGSGYEQYF.

The V gene is TRBV9, the J gene TRBJ2-5; weak D call: TRBD1 (7 bases). Germline assignment: CDR1 SGDLS and CDR2 YYNGEE. The germline V and J ends were trimmed by 4 bases and 5 bases, with 15 bases remaining between them. This CDR3 spans 14 amino acids. DNA for the CDR3: TGTGCCAGCAGCCCCCCGACAGGGAGGGAGACCCAGTACTTC. This encodes CASSPPTGRETQYF.

The V call is TRBV2, the J call TRBJ2-3; D may be TRBD2 (5 bases). The CDR3 contains 15 residues. Germline V gives CDR1 SNHLY, CDR2 FYNNEI. Trimming shortened V by 3 bases and J by 2 bases, and 12 bases separated the two germline ends. CDR3 in DNA: TGTGCCAGCAGTGAGGAGGAGCGGAACACAGATACGCAGTATTTT. Its translation is CASSEEERNTDTQYF.

V is TRBV20-1 and J is TRBJ1-2; D possibly corresponds to TRBD1 (5 bases). CDR3 size: 11 residues. Trimming shortened V by 2 bases and J by 7 bases, and 8 bases separated the two germline ends. Per the germline V gene, CDR1 is DFQATT and CDR2 is SNEGSKA (reference sequence). The CDR3 is CSARSGGGYTF. The CDR3 bases are TGCAGTGCTAGAAGCGGGGGTGGCTACACCTTC.

V and J are TRBV11-2 and TRBJ2-1; 12 bases align to TRBD2. V trimming: 5 bases; J trimming: 12 bases; junction bases outside the gene matches: 8. The CDR3 spans 14 residues. CDR1 SGHAT and CDR2 FQNNGV come from the germline V gene. The DNA for the CDR3 is TGTGCCAGCAGCAAACTAGCGGGGGGCGAGGGGCAGTTCTTC. Amino acids: CASSKLAGGEGQFF.

The V and J genes are TRBV2 and TRBJ1-3; D unclear. This CDR3 has 15 amino acids. Trimming cost V 2 bases and J 1 base, with 9 bases left between them. The V gene's germline CDR1 is SNHLY and CDR2 FYNNEI. CDR3: CASSETAGSGNTIYF. CDR3 DNA sequence: TGTGCCAGCAGTGAAACGGCCGGGTCTGGAAACACCATATATTTT.

This chain connects TRBV5-4 to TRBJ1-1; TRBD1 matches at 9 bases. The germline CDR1 and CDR2 sequences are SGHNT and YYREEE (reference sequence). V was pared by 4 bases and J by 6 bases, with 10 bases of the junction left unmatched. CDR3 length: 15 amino acids. Written as DNA, the CDR3 is TGTGCCAGCAGCGATAGGGACAGGGTAGTCTCTGAAGCTTTCTTT. Its translation is CASSDRDRVVSEAFF.

This clone was found a few times. The chain recombines TRBV7-9 with TRBJ1-1; no firm D call. Per germline, CDR1 SEHNR and CDR2 FQNEAQ (reference sequence). The CDR3 contains 13 residues. Between the trimmed V and J ends, which lost 4 bases and 0 bases, there was a span of 6 bases. The CDR3 here is CASSSAVNTEAFF. The CDR3 nucleotides are TGTGCCAGCAGCTCTGCAGTGAACACTGAAGCTTTCTTT.

This clone was seen once. In the same sample, other DNA sequences code for this CDR3. The chain employs TRBV7-6 and TRBJ2-3; 11 nucleotides align to TRBD2. V shed 0 bases and J 3 bases; nucleotides not matched to a gene: 2. Germline CDR1 and CDR2: SGHVS and FNYEAQ. CDR3 length: 16 residues. The CDR3 reads CASSLASGGDTDTQYF. The CDR3 region has the DNA TGTGCCAGCAGCTTAGCTAGCGGGGGGGATACAGATACGCAGTATTTT.

CDR3 nucleotide sequence: TGCAGTGGGGGAGCGGACACTGAAGCTTTCTTT. Translated: CSGGADTEAFF. The rearrangement links TRBV20-1 to TRBJ1-1; no reliable D call. Per germline, CDR1 DFQATT and CDR2 SNEGSKA (reference sequence). The V gene lost 7 bases and the J gene lost 3 bases, with 9 bases spanning the gap. This CDR3 is 11 amino acids long.

This clone was found once. The genes are TRBV5-5 and TRBJ1-1; unclear D gene. Deletions cut 4 bases from V and 3 bases from J, with 16 bases between. The CDR3 is 15 amino acids. Germline values: CDR1 SGHKS, CDR2 YYEKEE (reference sequence). In DNA form, the CDR3 reads TGTGCCAGCAGCGGGGATGTAGGAGGGTACACTGAAGCTTTCTTT. It specifies CASSGDVGGYTEAFF.

CDR3 in amino acids: CASSPDHPGQVYTEAFF. The CDR3 nucleotides read TGTGCCAGCAGCCCTGACCACCCGGGACAGGTTTACACTGAAGCTTTCTTT. The chain carries TRBV3-1 (or the pseudogene TRBV3-2) and TRBJ1-1, with TRBD1 identical over 8 bases. This CDR3 is built from 17 residues. V gave up 4 bases and J gave up 3 bases; unmatched junction bases: 13. Germline CDR1 reads LGHDT; CDR2 reads YNNKEL (reference sequence).

The genes are TRBV5-4 and TRBJ2-2, with 7 bases lining up with TRBD2. The J segment lost 4 bases and the V segment lost 5 bases, leaving 20 bases of the junction unmatched. CDR1 and CDR2 from the germline V gene are SGHNT and YYREEE (reference sequence). This CDR3 contains 19 residues. The CDR3 reads CASSLGLRTGDYGTGELFF. CDR3 coding DNA: TGTGCCAGCAGTCTCGGGCTCAGAACCGGGGACTATGGCACCGGGGAGCTGTTTTTT.

The rearrangement links TRBV5-6 to TRBJ2-2; 10 nucleotides line up with TRBD2. The CDR3 covers 17 residues. Looked up from germline, CDR1 is SGHDT and CDR2 is YYEEEE. With V trimmed by 0 bases and J by 4 bases, 6 bases remained unmatched. The DNA for the CDR3 is TGTGCCAGCAGCTTGGCGCTAGCGGGGGCCCTCACCGGGGAGCTGTTTTTT. Protein sequence: CASSLALAGALTGELFF.

The CDR3 region has the DNA TGTGCTAGTGCCCTTGGGGCTCAAGAGACCCAGTACTTC. This encodes CASALGAQETQYF. This chain links TRBV12-5 with TRBJ2-5; D possibly corresponds to TRBD1 (5 bases). V was pared by 7 bases and J by 2 bases, with 11 bases between. CDR3 length: 13 residues. Germline V gene data show CDR1 as LGHNT and CDR2 as FRNRAP.

The count of this clone is one. The chain links TRBV4-2 to TRBJ2-3; D is uncertain. The CDR3 length is 13 residues. The germline gives CDR1 LGHNA, CDR2 YNFKEQ. Trimming left V 0 bases short and J 4 bases short, with 5 bases between. This CDR3 reads CASSQDTADTQYF. CDR3 sequence (DNA): TGTGCCAGCAGCCAAGATACGGCAGATACGCAGTATTTT.

The chain joins TRBV5-6 to TRBJ2-7; no clear D. Between the trimmed V and J ends, which lost 1 base and 0 bases, there was a span of 5 bases. The CDR3 totals 13 residues. Germline V gene sequence: CDR1 SGHDT, CDR2 YYEEEE. The CDR3 DNA reads as TGTGCCAGCAGCTTGACGGGCTCCTACGAGCAGTACTTC. Its translation is CASSLTGSYEQYF.

This clone was counted once. This sequence joins TRBV6-1 and TRBJ1-1; 8 nucleotides match TRBD1. The CDR3 consists of 15 residues. Looked up from germline, CDR1 is MNHNS and CDR2 is SASEGT. Losses at the gene ends were 2 bases for V and 4 bases for J; bases not matched to a gene: 6. For the CDR3, the DNA is TGTGCCAGCAGTGAAAGGAATACAGGGGGCACTGAAGCTTTCTTT. Translation: CASSERNTGGTEAFF.

This clone came up once. V gene TRBV19 combines with J gene TRBJ2-6; D not resolved. Germline V lookup: CDR1 LNHDA, CDR2 SQIVND (reference sequence). The CDR3 has 16 residues. Trimming pared 5 bases from V and 0 bases from J, leaving 11 bases between. The DNA of the CDR3 is TGTGCCAGTAGTCTACCGACTCACTCTGGGGCCAACGTCCTGACTTTC. The encoded protein is CASSLPTHSGANVLTF.

The chain joins TRBV18 to TRBJ1-1, with 9 bases aligning to TRBD1. The length of the CDR3 is 14 residues. Trimming removed 3 bases from V and 7 bases from J; junction bases left unmatched: 6. Germline CDR1 and CDR2: KGHSH and LQKENI. The CDR3, as DNA: TGTGCCAGCTCACCCGTCCCGGGACAGGGTGAAGCTTTCTTT. Translated: CASSPVPGQGEAFF.

This sequence joins TRBV6-2 or TRBV6-3 and TRBJ2-5; the match to TRBD1 covers 10 bases. Germline CDR1 and CDR2: MNHEY and SVGEGT. This CDR3 comprises 17 residues. V lost 4 bases to trimming and J lost 6 bases; unmatched junction nucleotides: 14. CDR3 sequence: CASSLSTRTGGFQTQYF. The CDR3 DNA is TGTGCCAGCAGTTTATCTACACGGACAGGGGGATTTCAGACCCAGTACTTC.

The CDR3 DNA follows: TGTGCCAGCACTCGACAGGGGCCGAACACTGAAGCTTTCTTT. Its translation: CASTRQGPNTEAFF. V gene TRBV11-2 combines with J gene TRBJ1-1; 8 nucleotides line up with TRBD1. Germline CDR1 SGHAT, CDR2 FQNNGV. The junction had 5 bases not matched to a gene; V was cut back by 7 bases and J by 1 base. This CDR3 spans 14 amino acids.